The 30 T cell receptor beta chains in this list originate from one sample, sequenced in a study of T-cell reconstitution after alpha-beta-depleted transplantation in children. The library targeted TCRbeta and was prepared with unique molecular identifiers. TCRdb analysed the PCR reads with MiXCR anew, one entry per CDR3 protein. The table has 500,000 to 650,000 distinct CDR3 sequences, approximately 10% seen once. Sequencing was performed on PBMCs, mostly from graft donor cells, taken 180 days after TCRalphabeta/CD19-depleted stem cell transplant. Every receptor here comes from a female patient between 2 and 15 years old who had a stem cell transplant for aplastic anemia, so the T cells may come from the graft donor.

The chain joins TRBV16 to TRBJ2-7; no clear D. Trimming pared 4 bases from V and 2 bases from J, leaving 12 bases between. Germline V gene data show CDR1 as KGHSY and CDR2 as FQNENV. The CDR3 sequence is 14 residues long. CDR3 amino acids: CASSRRLDTYEQYF. DNA for the CDR3: TGTGCCAGCAGCCGACGGCTAGACACCTACGAGCAGTACTTC. The whole variable domain, filled in from reference TRBV16 and TRBJ2-7, reads GEEVAQTPKHLVRGEGQKAKLYCAPIKGHSYVFWYQQVLKNEFKFLISFQNENVFDETGMPKERFSAKCLPNSPCSLEIQATKLEDSAVYFCASSRRLDTYEQYFGPGTRLTVT.

V is TRBV25-1 and J is TRBJ2-7; tentatively, D is TRBD1 (6 bases). The CDR3 spans 13 residues. With 0 bases removed from V and 6 bases from J, the gap between germline ends came to 9 bases. The germline CDR1 and CDR2 sequences are MGHDK and SYGVNS. The CDR3 spells CASSEYPGVEQYF. Here the CDR3 DNA reads TGTGCCAGCAGTGAATATCCAGGGGTCGAGCAGTACTTC.

This clonotype was seen more than once but under ten times. This rearrangement joins TRBV4-3 to TRBJ1-1, with D uncertain. Germline V CDR1 and CDR2: LGHNA, YSLEER. V dropped 0 bases and J dropped 5 bases, with 13 bases sitting between them. The CDR3 has 15 amino acids. CDR3 sequence: CASSQEYDRATEAFF. The CDR3 DNA is TGCGCCAGCAGCCAAGAATATGATCGGGCTACTGAAGCTTTCTTT.

This chain links TRBV25-1 with TRBJ2-1; D remains ambiguous. Trimming stripped 6 bases from V and 0 bases from J, with 9 bases between. There are 14 residues in the CDR3. Per germline, CDR1 MGHDK and CDR2 SYGVNS. CDR3 loop: CASRNKSSYNEQFF. The CDR3 DNA reads as TGTGCCAGCAGGAACAAGAGCTCCTACAATGAGCAGTTCTTC.

This clonotype has more than one count but fewer than ten. The V gene is TRBV4-3, the J gene TRBJ1-1, with D perhaps matching TRBD1 (5 bases). In germline, CDR1 is LGHNA, CDR2 YSLEER. Trimming cost V 5 bases and J 4 bases, with 11 bases left between them. The CDR3 has 13 residues. CDR3 sequence reads: CASSSRDGTEAFF. The DNA of the CDR3 is TGCGCCAGCAGCTCCAGGGATGGCACTGAAGCTTTCTTT.

This clonotype turned up a few times. The chain has TRBV6-2 or TRBV6-3 and TRBJ2-7; the D gene is possibly TRBD1 (5 bases). The CDR3 totals 14 residues. V lost 6 bases to trimming and J lost 1 base, with 13 bases between them. The V gene's germline CDR1 is MNHEY and CDR2 SVGEGT. The DNA of the CDR3 is TGTGCCAGCAGGATTACCCAGGGTTCCTACGAGCAGTACGTC. This codes for CASRITQGSYEQYV.

The chain links TRBV6-1 to TRBJ2-2, with 7 bases matching TRBD2. CDR1 MNHNS and CDR2 SASEGT come from the germline V gene. There are 15 residues in the CDR3. Trimming cost V 7 bases and J 4 bases; bases outside gene matches: 9. The DNA of the CDR3 is TGTGCCAGCACCCAATGGGGGGGATCCACCGGGGAGCTGTTTTTT. Its translation is CASTQWGGSTGELFF.

There are a few counts of this clonotype. The chain combines TRBV27 with TRBJ1-5, with 7 positions matching TRBD1. The V gene's germline CDR1 is MNHEY and CDR2 SMNVEV (reference sequence). Trimming took 6 bases from V and 6 from J; bases not matched to a gene: 8. The CDR3 sequence is 14 residues long. CDR3: CASSQGGAGQPQHF. CDR3 bases: TGTGCCAGCAGCCAGGGGGGGGCCGGTCAGCCCCAGCATTTT.

This clonotype was observed a handful of times. V usage is TRBV27 and J usage is TRBJ2-5, with D tentatively TRBD1 (6 bases). Looked up from germline, CDR1 is MNHEY and CDR2 is SMNVEV (reference sequence). V was shortened by 2 bases and J by 5 bases, with 15 bases between the two germline ends. CDR3 length equals 15 residues. The CDR3 here is CASSLVGAPSETQYF. CDR3 coding DNA: TGTGCCAGCAGTTTAGTGGGGGCGCCTTCTGAGACCCAGTACTTC.

The chain is built from TRBV10-3 and TRBJ2-5; 9 nucleotides align to TRBD2. CDR1 ENHRY and CDR2 SYGVKD come from the germline V gene. Trimming removed 6 bases from V and 2 bases from J; junction bases left unmatched: 7. The CDR3 runs 15 residues. The CDR3 loop is CAISRGLAEQETQYF. The CDR3 nucleotides read TGTGCCATCAGCCGGGGACTAGCAGAACAAGAGACCCAGTACTTC.

The chain has TRBV5-1 and TRBJ2-7, with D possibly being TRBD2 (6 bases). The V end lost 4 bases, the J end lost 7 bases, and 15 bases lay between the germline ends. This CDR3 region has 13 residues. CDR1 is SGHRS and CDR2 is YFSETQ in the germline V gene. The CDR3 bases are TGCGCCAGCAGCCTTCGGGAGATAGGAGAGCAGTACTTC. Its translation is CASSLREIGEQYF.

This clonotype appeared a few times. The V and J genes are TRBV7-2 and TRBJ2-3; perhaps TRBD2 as D (5 bases). The CDR3 extends over 13 amino acids. The V end was cut by 5 bases, the J end by 5 bases, with 11 bases between. Germline CDR1 SGHTA, CDR2 FQGNSA. CDR3 sequence (DNA): TGTGCCAGCAGCATTTGGACTGGAGATACGCAGTATTTT. Its protein product is CASSIWTGDTQYF.

This clonotype came up many times. The chain joins TRBV12-3 or TRBV12-4 to TRBJ2-3; 7 bases are a match to TRBD1. The CDR3 totals 15 residues. J lost 2 bases, V lost 4 bases, and 6 bases had no gene match. The CDR3 DNA is TGTGCCAGCAGTTGGTCGGGACAGCTCACAGATACGCAGTATTTT. This codes for CASSWSGQLTDTQYF.

This chain connects TRBV20-1 to TRBJ2-1; D might be TRBD2 (6 bases). The CDR3 has 16 residues. Trimming took 6 bases from V and 5 from J, leaving 23 bases between them. Germline CDR1 reads DFQATT; CDR2 reads SNEGSKA (reference sequence). CDR3 in amino acids: CSANLMTGELDNEQFF. The CDR3 DNA sequence: TGCAGTGCGAACCTGATGACGGGGGAGCTTGACAATGAGCAGTTCTTC.

The chain combines TRBV6-1 with TRBJ2-1, with 7 bases identical to TRBD2. The CDR3 has 11 residues. Germline-derived CDR1 and CDR2 are MNHNS and SASEGT. The J segment lost 12 bases and the V segment lost 10 bases, leaving 9 bases of the junction unmatched. Here the CDR3 reads CATDKPGGQFF. The CDR3 bases are TGTGCCACCGACAAGCCGGGGGGGCAGTTCTTC.

The chain couples TRBV5-5 to TRBJ1-1; TRBD1 aligns across 7 bases. The V gene's germline CDR1 is SGHKS and CDR2 YYEKEE (reference sequence). The J segment lost 0 bases and the V segment lost 6 bases, leaving 5 bases of the junction unmatched. This CDR3 is built from 14 residues. CDR3 nucleotide sequence: TGTGCCAGCACAAAGGGGGCTTTGAACACTGAAGCTTTCTTT. Amino acids: CASTKGALNTEAFF.

The chain carries TRBV5-1 and TRBJ2-2, with 10 bases lining up with TRBD2. In germline, CDR1 is SGHRS, CDR2 YFSETQ. The V segment lost 0 bases and the J segment 4 bases; nucleotides outside the gene matches: 9. This CDR3 contains 18 residues. The CDR3 DNA sequence: TGCGCCAGCAGCTTGGGAGTGCTAGCGGGAGAGAGCACCGGGGAGCTGTTTTTT. Translation gives CASSLGVLAGESTGELFF. Using reference TRBV5-1 and TRBJ2-2 for the parts outside the CDR3, the full variable domain is KAGVTQTPRYLIKTRGQQVTLSCSPISGHRSVSWYQQTPGQGLQFLFEYFSETQRNKGNFPGRFSGRQFSNSRSEMNVSTLELGDSALYLCASSLGVLAGESTGELFFGEGSRLTVL.

This chain links TRBV30 with TRBJ2-1, with TRBD2 matching over 13 bases. With V trimmed by 5 bases and J by 7 bases, 11 bases remained unmatched. The CDR3 extends over 16 amino acids. Germline-derived CDR1 and CDR2 are GTSNPN and SVGIG (reference sequence). CDR3 loop: CAWGWTSGSRMNEQFF. CDR3 in DNA: TGTGCCTGGGGCTGGACTAGCGGGAGTAGAATGAATGAGCAGTTCTTC.

This clonotype was seen only a few times. V gene TRBV20-1 combines with J gene TRBJ2-2; 9 bases align to TRBD2. The CDR3 sequence is 18 residues long. Germline V gene lookup returns CDR1 DFQATT and CDR2 SNEGSKA (reference sequence). Trimming at V came to 0 bases and at J to 5 bases, leaving 13 bases not matched to a gene. Written as DNA, the CDR3 is TGCAGTGCTAGAGATTGGCCAGCGGGAGGATTGCCAACCGGGGAGCTGTTTTTT. Amino acid sequence: CSARDWPAGGLPTGELFF.

This clonotype has more than one count but fewer than ten. The rearrangement joins TRBV28 to TRBJ2-7, with D perhaps matching TRBD2 (5 bases). Trimming pared 3 bases from V and 0 bases from J, leaving 12 bases between. Germline assignment: CDR1 MDHEN and CDR2 SYDVKM. The CDR3 has 15 residues. The CDR3 nucleotides read TGTGCCAGCAGTTTGGACGGGATAATCTCCTACGAGCAGTACTTC. Residues: CASSLDGIISYEQYF.

This clonotype was seen a handful of times. This chain joins TRBV19 and TRBJ1-1, with TRBD1 matching over 8 bases. Germline V gives CDR1 LNHDA, CDR2 SQIVND (reference sequence). This CDR3 contains 14 residues. J gave up 1 base and V 4 bases, and 2 bases lay outside the gene matches. CDR3 amino acids: CASSRDRKNTEAFF. CDR3 coding DNA: TGTGCCAGTAGTAGGGACAGGAAGAACACTGAAGCTTTCTTT.

The rearrangement links TRBV12-3 or TRBV12-4 to TRBJ2-5; TRBD2 might be the D (5 bases). This CDR3 is built from 15 residues. V lost 0 bases and J 4 bases, leaving 12 bases between the germline ends. DNA of the CDR3: TGTGCCAGCAGTTTAGCCGCGGGTCGGGGAGAGACCCAGTACTTC. Its translation is CASSLAAGRGETQYF.

CDR3 region: CASSLRDRAYNEQFF. CDR3 sequence (DNA): TGTGCCAGCAGCCTCCGGGACAGGGCCTACAATGAGCAGTTCTTC. The chain uses TRBV7-8 and TRBJ2-1; 9 bases align to TRBD1. CDR1 and CDR2 from the germline V gene are SGHVS and FQNEAQ. V gave up 5 bases and J gave up 2 bases; unmatched junction bases: 4. The CDR3 has 15 amino acids.

This clonotype was detected only a few times. The chain joins TRBV28 to TRBJ2-4; D is unresolved. Germline CDR1 MDHEN, CDR2 SYDVKM. V dropped 5 bases and J dropped 6 bases, with 17 bases sitting between them. This CDR3 region has 15 residues. In DNA form, the CDR3 reads TGTGCCAGCAGTACTGGTCAGGCCGAACGAAACATTCAGTACTTC. Its protein product is CASSTGQAERNIQYF.

There are many counts of this clonotype. The chain couples TRBV3-1 to TRBJ2-7; 7 bases are a match to TRBD2. The length of the CDR3 is 14 residues. Germline V gives CDR1 LGHDT, CDR2 YNNKEL (reference sequence). V shed 1 base, J shed 7 bases, and the junction held 7 bases outside the gene matches. This CDR3 is CASSQGAGLGEQYV. The CDR3, as DNA: TGTGCCAGCAGCCAAGGGGCAGGACTAGGAGAGCAGTACGTC.

The CDR3 spells CASSPQRERLDTQYF. As DNA, the CDR3 is TGCGCCAGCAGCCCCCAGCGGGAGAGGCTAGATACGCAGTATTTT. The chain employs TRBV4-3 and TRBJ2-3; 8 bases agree with TRBD2. Losses at the gene ends were 4 bases for V and 5 bases for J; bases not matched to a gene: 8. The CDR3 covers 15 residues. The germline CDR1 and CDR2 sequences are LGHNA and YSLEER.

The chain links TRBV7-6 to TRBJ2-3; the match to TRBD1 covers 8 bases. This CDR3 region has 14 residues. CDR1 is SGHVS and CDR2 is FNYEAQ in the germline V gene. Germline trimming cut 5 bases from V and 6 bases from J; bases unmatched to any gene: 7. CDR3 sequence: CASSRGQGWDTQYF. The CDR3 bases are TGTGCCAGCAGCCGCGGACAGGGATGGGATACGCAGTATTTT.

The V gene is TRBV7-2, the J gene TRBJ1-2; no firm D call. CDR3 length: 10 residues. In germline, CDR1 is SGHTA, CDR2 FQGNSA. The V end lost 7 bases, the J end lost 3 bases, and 3 bases lay between the germline ends. In DNA, the CDR3 is TGTGCCAGCACCGACTATGGCTACACCTTC. Translation gives CASTDYGYTF.

There are a few counts of this clonotype. The V and J genes are TRBV28 and TRBJ1-6, with D tentatively TRBD1 (6 bases). V lost 2 bases and J lost 8, with 16 bases in between. The CDR3 is made up of 16 amino acids. Germline-derived CDR1 and CDR2 are MDHEN and SYDVKM. The CDR3 DNA reads TGTGCCAGCAGTTTAATGGAGGGGGTATTGGATTCACCCCTCCACTTT. Amino acids: CASSLMEGVLDSPLHF.

This clonotype was detected a few times. The rearrangement joins TRBV20-1 to TRBJ2-3; TRBD2 agrees at 10 bases. CDR1 DFQATT and CDR2 SNEGSKA come from the germline V gene (reference sequence). The CDR3 extends over 15 amino acids. V was clipped by 4 bases and J by 2 bases; unmatched bases: 6. This chain's CDR3 is CSATLAGAVTDTQYF. CDR3 DNA sequence: TGCAGTGCTACCCTAGCGGGAGCGGTCACAGATACGCAGTATTTT.